One T cell receptor beta chain is described in this entry. V was pared by 5 bases and J by 3 bases, with 11 bases of the junction left unmatched. Looked up from germline, CDR1 is KGHDR and CDR2 is SFDVKD. The CDR3 loop spans 18 amino acids. The sample comes from a study of blood T cell repertoires in COVID-19. The repertoire was sequenced with immunoSEQ multiplex PCR; TCRdb's copy has only in-frame clones and lacks some. Seen here are nearly 350,000 clones, 80% to 90% observed once, and the top ten hold 2.5% to 3.5%. J is TRBJ2-1 and V is TRBV24-1, with 11 bases lining up with TRBD1. The receptor comes from a young man with active or convalescent COVID-19. The sequencing sample was made of peripheral blood. The CDR3 DNA reads as TGTGCCACCAGTGCTCCCCCGGGGACAGGGGGTGACTACAATGAGCAGTTCTTC. As protein: CATSAPPGTGGDYNEQFF.